Described below is a single T cell receptor (beta chain) sequence and its context. Its antigen is currently unknown. The sample is drawn from a study of T cell responses to AZD1222 COVID-19 vaccine. Turning to the study itself: Pooled in the analysis were second doses at about 4 or about 12 weeks. Study-level points and caveats: Nearly half of spike-specific TCRs reportedly go after variant regions that carry no mutations.

V lost 5 bases and J lost 7, with 8 bases in between. This CDR3 is built from 11 residues. CDR1 is MNHNY and CDR2 is SVGAGI in the germline V gene (reference sequence). The table came from immunoSEQ multiplex PCR; TCRdb's copy has only in-frame clones and leaves some out. Of some 130,000 clones in the sample, 88% were seen once. This clonotype was sampled from an adult in good health. This chain links TRBV6-6 with TRBJ1-2, with no clear D. The sequenced sample was peripheral blood, obtained on day 0 of AZD1222 vaccination. CDR3 coding DNA: TGTGCCAGCAGTAACACGGGTGGCTACACCTTC. Protein sequence: CASSNTGGYTF.